These T cell receptor beta chains were read from a single sample in a study of blood T cell repertoires in COVID-19. Generated by immunoSEQ multiplex PCR, the TCRdb table keeps only in-frame clones and is missing some. The sample has roughly 320,000 clones; approximately 86% are singletons. The sample comprised peripheral blood. The receptors were gathered from an older man with acute or convalescent COVID-19. Both conserved end residues are part of each CDR3. The order of the fields is V gene, clone size, J gene, CDR3 protein. Only part of the rows carry a size: once, few, many, or a class if the clone is expanded.

TRBV29-1,-,TRBJ2-7,CSARSGSFEQYF
TRBV3-1/TRBV3-2,-,TRBJ2-2,CASSHEFRGYGELFF
TRBV19,-,TRBJ2-7,CASSPGTTYEQYF
TRBV5-1,-,TRBJ2-2,CASSSTGGVTDTGELFF
TRBV7-9,-,TRBJ1-3,CASSLEISGNTIYF
TRBV29-1,-,TRBJ2-3,CSATEDREDTQYF
TRBV5-5,few,TRBJ1-1,CASSLRQANTEAFF
TRBV7-2,few,TRBJ1-2,CASSLQGLANYGYTF
TRBV7-6,-,TRBJ1-2,CASSSSRTRTDYGYTF
TRBV9,once,TRBJ2-2,CASSSLTGELFF
TRBV5-1,-,TRBJ2-3,CASSLDATSTDTQYF
TRBV19,once,TRBJ1-2,CASSKREYGYTF
TRBV2,-,TRBJ1-2,CASTSTGLLYGYTF
TRBV7-8,-,TRBJ1-6,CASSLTARHGSYNSPLHF
TRBV18,few,TRBJ2-2,CASLEGRSGELFF
TRBV27,-,TRBJ1-5,CASSRTGNSNQPQHF
TRBV28,-,TRBJ2-7,CASGTSGMREQYF
TRBV28,-,TRBJ1-2,CASSSPYGYTF
TRBV19,-,TRBJ2-2,CASSVDRTTGELFF
TRBV7-2,-,TRBJ2-7,CASSYAGTGSYEQYF
TRBV4-1,-,TRBJ1-1,CASSHVGTGATEAFF
TRBV30,-,TRBJ2-7,CAWSVQGPFSYEQYF
TRBV21-1,-,TRBJ2-1,CASSGLGGEQFF
TRBV18,-,TRBJ1-3,CASSPSPQTSGNTIYF
TRBV20-1,-,TRBJ2-7,CSASSGGAYEQYF
TRBV3-1/TRBV3-2,-,TRBJ1-6,CASSQVTREGYNSPLHF
TRBV30,-,TRBJ2-5,CAWSDDSQETQYF
TRBV6-1,-,TRBJ2-1,CASSEDNYNEQFF
TRBV7-2,-,TRBJ1-2,CASSLDRSYYGYTF
TRBV6-1,few,TRBJ1-1,CASSDSLAFF
TRBV4-1,-,TRBJ1-1,CASSQKGTGSWEGVNTEAFF
TRBV7-9,-,TRBJ2-3,CASTSGARRTDTQYF
TRBV11-2,-,TRBJ2-7,CASSPVTSGNYEQYF